This record looks at one T cell receptor (beta chain) sequence and its context. Its matching antigen is unknown. Measured with immunoSEQ multiplex PCR; TCRdb has only the in-frame clones, and not every one. The profile shows under 20,000 clones, 97% of them singletons. This sample was taken from a study of monozygotic twins with cystic fibrosis. Points from the study as a whole: J usage was most co-twin-similar in 8 of 16 pairs, V in 13. Clonality was generally low (median roughly 0.0095), higher in the most severe patients. Shared CDR3 numbers were not associated with age, concordance or severity.

The ends were cut back, 4 bases at V and 0 bases at J, with 9 bases in the middle. Germline CDR1 SEHNR, CDR2 FQNEAQ (reference sequence). The CDR3 loop spans 14 amino acids. The chain has TRBV7-9 and TRBJ1-1; no firm D call. Sequencing was done on a sample of blood. The sequence derives from a woman younger than 45 with cystic fibrosis. The CDR3 loop is CASSSRTVNTEAFF. CDR3 nucleotides: TGTGCCAGCAGCTCCCGGACGGTGAACACTGAAGCTTTCTTT.